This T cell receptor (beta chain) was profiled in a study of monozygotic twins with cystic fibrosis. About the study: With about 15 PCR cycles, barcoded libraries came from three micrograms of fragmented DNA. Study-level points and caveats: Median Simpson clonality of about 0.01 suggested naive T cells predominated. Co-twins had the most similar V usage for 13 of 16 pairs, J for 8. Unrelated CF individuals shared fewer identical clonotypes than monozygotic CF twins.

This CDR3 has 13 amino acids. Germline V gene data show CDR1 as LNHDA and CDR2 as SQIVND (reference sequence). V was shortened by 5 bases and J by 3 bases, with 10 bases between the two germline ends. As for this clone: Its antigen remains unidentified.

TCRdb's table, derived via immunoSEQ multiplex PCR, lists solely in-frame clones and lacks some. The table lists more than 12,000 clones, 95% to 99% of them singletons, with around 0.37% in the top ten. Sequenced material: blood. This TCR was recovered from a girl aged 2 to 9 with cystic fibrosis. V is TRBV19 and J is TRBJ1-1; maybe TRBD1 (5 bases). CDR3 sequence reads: CASSAPGDTEAFF. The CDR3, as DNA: TGTGCCAGTAGTGCCCCGGGGGACACTGAAGCTTTCTTT.